The source of this TCR beta chain is a study of T cell responses to AZD1222 COVID-19 vaccine. Study outcomes and limitations: When two AZD1222 doses had been given, Spike-specific TCR breadth and depth rose. Repertoire sampling occurred only after the peak T cell response. Unmutated variant regions are reportedly the target of nearly half of TCRs that are spike-specific.

Germline V lookup: CDR1 SGHRS, CDR2 YFSETQ. Trimming removed 0 bases from V and 4 bases from J, with 7 bases in between. This CDR3 is 14 amino acids long. As regards this clone: Its matching antigen is unknown.

Both about-4-week and about-12-week second-dose recipients were combined. Sequencing was performed with immunoSEQ multiplex PCR; in TCRdb, only in-frame clones are kept and a portion is missing. The data show about 26,000 clones, about 88% seen once. The material was peripheral blood, obtained 28 days after the second AZD1222 dose. This rearrangement joins TRBV5-1 to TRBJ2-2, with unresolved D. The TCR originated in an adult who received the AZD1222 COVID-19 vaccine. The DNA of the CDR3 is TGCGCCAGCAGCTTGGAGGCCATCACCGGGGAGCTGTTTTTT. It yields the protein CASSLEAITGELFF.